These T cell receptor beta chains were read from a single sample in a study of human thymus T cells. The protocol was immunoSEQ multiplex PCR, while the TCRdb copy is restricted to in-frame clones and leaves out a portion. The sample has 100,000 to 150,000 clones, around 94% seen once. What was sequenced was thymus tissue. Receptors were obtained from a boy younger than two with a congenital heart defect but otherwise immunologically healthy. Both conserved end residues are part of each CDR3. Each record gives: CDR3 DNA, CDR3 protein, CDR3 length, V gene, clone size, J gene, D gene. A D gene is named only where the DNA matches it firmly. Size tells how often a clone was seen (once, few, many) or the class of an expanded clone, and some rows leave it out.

CDR3nt: TGTGCCTCCGAAGGGGCTCCGGACAGCCTCTATGGCTACACCTTC; CDR3aa: CASEGAPDSLYGYTF; len: 15; v_gene: TRBV6-1; abundance: once; j_gene: TRBJ1-2; d_gene: .
CDR3nt: TGTGCCAGCAGCGTAGTGGGTACCCCCTACAATGAGCAGTTCTTC; CDR3aa: CASSVVGTPYNEQFF; len: 15; v_gene: TRBV9; abundance: .; j_gene: TRBJ2-1; d_gene: .
CDR3nt: TGTGCCAGCAGCTTAGGTCAAACCCTTTGGTACCAAGAGACCCAGTACTTC; CDR3aa: CASSLGQTLWYQETQYF; len: 17; v_gene: TRBV5-6; abundance: .; j_gene: TRBJ2-5; d_gene: .
CDR3nt: TGTGCCAGCAGCCCCTCCACTAACACCGGGGAGCTGTTTTTT; CDR3aa: CASSPSTNTGELFF; len: 14; v_gene: TRBV9; abundance: .; j_gene: TRBJ2-2; d_gene: .
CDR3nt: TGTGCCAGCGCCTGGCGGGAAGCGACCGGGGAGCTGTTTTTT; CDR3aa: CASAWREATGELFF; len: 14; v_gene: TRBV9; abundance: .; j_gene: TRBJ2-2; d_gene: .
CDR3nt: TGTGCCAGCAGTTCCCGACGGAACACTGAAGCTTTCTTT; CDR3aa: CASSSRRNTEAFF; len: 13; v_gene: TRBV28; abundance: .; j_gene: TRBJ1-1; d_gene: .
CDR3nt: TGTGCCAGCAGTTCCCCCCCCGGGGGGGCCCACAATGAGCAGTTCTTC; CDR3aa: CASSSPPGGAHNEQFF; len: 16; v_gene: TRBV27; abundance: .; j_gene: TRBJ2-1; d_gene: TRBD2
CDR3nt: TGTGCCAGCAGTACTAGCGGGGGGGCCACAGATACGCAGTATTTT; CDR3aa: CASSTSGGATDTQYF; len: 15; v_gene: TRBV2; abundance: .; j_gene: TRBJ2-3; d_gene: TRBD2
CDR3nt: TGTGCCAGCAGCCCAACTCTCAGGAATGAGCAGTTCTTC; CDR3aa: CASSPTLRNEQFF; len: 13; v_gene: TRBV11-3; abundance: .; j_gene: TRBJ2-1; d_gene: .
CDR3nt: TGTGCCAGCAGCTTAGGCCGGGACAGGGGTTCGCGGGGGGACGAGCAGTACTTC; CDR3aa: CASSLGRDRGSRGDEQYF; len: 18; v_gene: TRBV7-9; abundance: .; j_gene: TRBJ2-7; d_gene: TRBD1
CDR3nt: TGCGCCAGCGCCCAAGAGGGGGGATTCAGAAACGAGCAGTACTTC; CDR3aa: CASAQEGGFRNEQYF; len: 15; v_gene: TRBV4-1; abundance: .; j_gene: TRBJ2-7; d_gene: .
CDR3nt: TGTGCCAGCCAGGGTGTGAAGGGCACTGAAGCTTTCTTT; CDR3aa: CASQGVKGTEAFF; len: 13; v_gene: TRBV18; abundance: .; j_gene: TRBJ1-1; d_gene: .
CDR3nt: TGTGCCAGCAGTGAAGCCAGGGTGGAGTACTTC; CDR3aa: CASSEARVEYF; len: 11; v_gene: TRBV6-1; abundance: .; j_gene: TRBJ2-7; d_gene: .
CDR3nt: TGTGCCAGCAGTGAAAAGATGTTTAGGGTAGCTTTCTTT; CDR3aa: CASSEKMFRVAFF; len: 13; v_gene: TRBV6-1; abundance: .; j_gene: TRBJ1-1; d_gene: .
CDR3nt: TGTGCCAGCAGTTTATCGGGGAGGGCAGGGACTGAACACGAGCAGTACTTC; CDR3aa: CASSLSGRAGTEHEQYF; len: 17; v_gene: TRBV27; abundance: .; j_gene: TRBJ2-7; d_gene: TRBD2
CDR3nt: TGTGCCAGCAGCGCCCATGGGACTAGCGGGGGTGGGTTCACAGATACGCAGTATTTT; CDR3aa: CASSAHGTSGGGFTDTQYF; len: 19; v_gene: TRBV9; abundance: .; j_gene: TRBJ2-3; d_gene: TRBD2
CDR3nt: TGTGCCACCAGCAGAGACCAAATCTACAATGAGCAGTTCTTC; CDR3aa: CATSRDQIYNEQFF; len: 14; v_gene: TRBV15; abundance: .; j_gene: TRBJ2-1; d_gene: .
CDR3nt: TGTGCCAGCAGCTTAGGGGGACAGCGGGCGGATCAGCCCCAGCATTTT; CDR3aa: CASSLGGQRADQPQHF; len: 16; v_gene: TRBV7-2; abundance: once; j_gene: TRBJ1-5; d_gene: TRBD1
CDR3nt: TGTGCCTTCGCACGGACACCTTACTACAATGAGCAGTTCTTC; CDR3aa: CAFARTPYYNEQFF; len: 14; v_gene: TRBV30; abundance: .; j_gene: TRBJ2-1; d_gene: .
CDR3nt: TGTGCCACCAGAGACAGACGTAATTCACCCCTCCACTTT; CDR3aa: CATRDRRNSPLHF; len: 13; v_gene: TRBV15; abundance: .; j_gene: TRBJ1-6; d_gene: .